The 6 T cell receptor beta chains listed next were all sequenced from one sample in a study of cytomegalovirus exposure and HLA in healthy donors. With 60 Vbeta and 13 Jbeta primers, the PCR was carried out. Here immunoSEQ multiplex PCR was the method, and the copy in TCRdb shows in-frame clones only, minus some. This repertoire shows about 150,000 clones, roughly 72% found once; its top ten account for approximately 2%. Sequencing was performed on PBMCs. The receptors were gathered from a man aged 40-49 years in good health and CMV-seronegative.

The CDR3 loop reads CASSLRRPAAETQYF. The CDR3 nucleotides are TGTGCCAGCAGCTTGAGGCGGCCAGCAGCAGAGACCCAGTACTTC. The chain combines TRBV5-6 with TRBJ2-5; D is ambiguous. CDR1 and CDR2 from the germline V gene are SGHDT and YYEEEE. Trimming removed 1 base at V and 4 bases at J, with 14 bases between. This CDR3 region has 15 residues.

This clone was counted between two and nine times. The gene calls are TRBV2 and TRBJ2-3; 8 bases align to TRBD1. The CDR3 length is 14 residues. Germline V lookup: CDR1 SNHLY, CDR2 FYNNEI. J was trimmed by 4 bases and V by 6 bases; bases with no gene match: 6. DNA of the CDR3: TGTGCCAGCAGCGTCGGACAGGGTTCAGATACGCAGTATTTT. Its translation is CASSVGQGSDTQYF.

This clone was recorded a few times. This chain links TRBV20-1 with TRBJ1-1; tentative D call: TRBD1 (5 bases). The CDR3 length is 11 residues. V was shortened by 5 bases and J by 6 bases, with 10 bases between the two germline ends. CDR1 and CDR2 from the germline V gene are DFQATT and SNEGSKA (reference sequence). Here the CDR3 DNA reads TGCAGTGCTGGGAAAGGGGCTGAAGCTTTCTTT. This gives the protein CSAGKGAEAFF.

The chain has TRBV10-1 and TRBJ2-7; D perhaps matches TRBD1 (5 bases). There are 15 residues in the CDR3. V gave up 0 bases and J gave up 5 bases, with 14 bases separating them. Per the germline V gene, CDR1 is WNHNN and CDR2 is SYGVQD (reference sequence). CDR3 in DNA: TGCGCCAGCAGTGAGTCGATAGGGGTAATAGACGAGCAGTACTTC. It translates to CASSESIGVIDEQYF.

This sequence joins TRBV9 and TRBJ2-7; TRBD2 matches 7 bases. This CDR3 has 16 residues. Germline lookup yields CDR1 SGDLS and CDR2 YYNGEE. Trimming took 4 bases from V and 2 from J; bases not matched to a gene: 12. CDR3 nucleotide sequence: TGTGCCAGCAGCCCCTATACTAGCGCGGCTCCCTACGAGCAGTACTTC. Residues: CASSPYTSAAPYEQYF.

A word on this clone: In this CDR3 the conserved last residue, phenylalanine or tryptophan, is missing, so a read error is likely. The DNA is left out, because the CDR3 cannot be placed on it with certainty; the CDR3 is given as TCRdb lists it. The chain joins TRBV15 to TRBJ1-1; the table's D call TRBD1 went unverified against the DNA. The CDR3 is 13 amino acids long, termini counted. Germline V CDR1 and CDR2: LNHNV, YYDKDF (reference sequence). CDR3 amino acids: CATSRDNRGPPLV.